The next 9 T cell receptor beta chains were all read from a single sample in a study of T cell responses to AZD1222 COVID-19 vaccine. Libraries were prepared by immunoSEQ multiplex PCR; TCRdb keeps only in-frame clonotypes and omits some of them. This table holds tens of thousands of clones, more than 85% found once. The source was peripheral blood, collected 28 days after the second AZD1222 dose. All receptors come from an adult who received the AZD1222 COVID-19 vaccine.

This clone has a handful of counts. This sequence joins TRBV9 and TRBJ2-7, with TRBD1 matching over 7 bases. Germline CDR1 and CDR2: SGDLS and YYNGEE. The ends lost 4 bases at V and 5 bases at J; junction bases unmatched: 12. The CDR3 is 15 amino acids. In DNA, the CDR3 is TGTGCCAGCAGCCCTACTCCGACAGGGACCCACGAGCAGTACTTC. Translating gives CASSPTPTGTHEQYF.

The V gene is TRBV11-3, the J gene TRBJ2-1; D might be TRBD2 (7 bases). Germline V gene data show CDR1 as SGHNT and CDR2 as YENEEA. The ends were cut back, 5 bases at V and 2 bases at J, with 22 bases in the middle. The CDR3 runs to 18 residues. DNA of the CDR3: TGTGCCAGCAGCGCATCCCCCCAGGCGGGGGCCGCCTACAATGAGCAGTTCTTC. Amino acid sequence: CASSASPQAGAAYNEQFF.

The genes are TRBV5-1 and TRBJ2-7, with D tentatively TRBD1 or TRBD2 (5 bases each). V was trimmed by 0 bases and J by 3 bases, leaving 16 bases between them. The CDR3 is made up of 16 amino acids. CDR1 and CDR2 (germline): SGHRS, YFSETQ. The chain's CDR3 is CASSLGGRQRSYEQYF. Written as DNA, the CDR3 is TGCGCCAGCAGCTTGGGGGGTAGACAGCGGAGCTACGAGCAGTACTTC.

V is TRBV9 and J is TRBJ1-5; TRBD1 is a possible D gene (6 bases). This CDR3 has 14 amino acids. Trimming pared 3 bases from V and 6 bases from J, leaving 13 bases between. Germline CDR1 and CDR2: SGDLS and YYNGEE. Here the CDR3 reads CASSETGKGQPQHF. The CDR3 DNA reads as TGTGCCAGCAGCGAAACAGGGAAAGGTCAGCCCCAGCATTTT.

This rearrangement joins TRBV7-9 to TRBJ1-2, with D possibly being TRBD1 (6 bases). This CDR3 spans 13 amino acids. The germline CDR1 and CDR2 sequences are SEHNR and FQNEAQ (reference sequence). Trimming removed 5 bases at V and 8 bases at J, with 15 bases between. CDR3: CASSRDRPSGYTF. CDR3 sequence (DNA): TGTGCCAGCAGCCGCGACAGGCCGTCGGGCTACACCTTC.

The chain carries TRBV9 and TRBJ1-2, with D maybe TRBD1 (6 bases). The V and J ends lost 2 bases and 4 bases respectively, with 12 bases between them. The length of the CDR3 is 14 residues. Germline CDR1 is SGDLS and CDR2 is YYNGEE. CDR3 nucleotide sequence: TGTGCCAGCAGCGTGTCCCAGGGGAGCTATGGCTACACCTTC. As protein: CASSVSQGSYGYTF.

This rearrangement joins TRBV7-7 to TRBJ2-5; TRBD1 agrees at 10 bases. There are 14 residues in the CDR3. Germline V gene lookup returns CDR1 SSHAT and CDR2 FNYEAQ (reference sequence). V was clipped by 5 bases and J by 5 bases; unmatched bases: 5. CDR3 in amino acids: CASSPTGGRETQYF. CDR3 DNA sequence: TGTGCCAGCAGCCCGACAGGGGGCAGGGAGACCCAGTACTTC.

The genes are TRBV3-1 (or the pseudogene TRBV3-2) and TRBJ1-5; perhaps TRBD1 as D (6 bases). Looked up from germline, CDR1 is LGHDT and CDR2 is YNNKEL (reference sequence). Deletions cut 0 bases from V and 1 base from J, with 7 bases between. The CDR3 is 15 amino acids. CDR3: CASSQDRGSNQPQHF. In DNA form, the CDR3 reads TGTGCCAGCAGCCAAGATAGGGGGAGCAATCAGCCCCAGCATTTT.

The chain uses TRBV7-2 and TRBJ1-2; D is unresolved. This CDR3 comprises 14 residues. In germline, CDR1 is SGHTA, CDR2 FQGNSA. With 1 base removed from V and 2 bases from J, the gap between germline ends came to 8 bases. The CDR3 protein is CASSLDPGNYGYTF. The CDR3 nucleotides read TGTGCCAGCAGCTTAGATCCGGGGAACTATGGCTACACCTTC.